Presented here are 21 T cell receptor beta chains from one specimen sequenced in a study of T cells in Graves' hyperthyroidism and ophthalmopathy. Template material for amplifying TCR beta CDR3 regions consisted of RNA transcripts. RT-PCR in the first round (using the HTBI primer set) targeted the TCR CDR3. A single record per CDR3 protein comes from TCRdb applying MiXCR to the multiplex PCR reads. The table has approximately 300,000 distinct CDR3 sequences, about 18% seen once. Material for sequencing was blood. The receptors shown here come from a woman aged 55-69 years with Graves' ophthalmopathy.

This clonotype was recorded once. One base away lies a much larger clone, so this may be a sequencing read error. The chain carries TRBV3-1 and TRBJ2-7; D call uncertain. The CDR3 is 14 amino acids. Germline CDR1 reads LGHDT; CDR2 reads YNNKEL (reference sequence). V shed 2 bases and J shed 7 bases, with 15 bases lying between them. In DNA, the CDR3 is TGTGCCAGCAGCCAATCTAAATCAGGTAATGAGCAGTACTTC. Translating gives CASSQSKSGNEQYF.

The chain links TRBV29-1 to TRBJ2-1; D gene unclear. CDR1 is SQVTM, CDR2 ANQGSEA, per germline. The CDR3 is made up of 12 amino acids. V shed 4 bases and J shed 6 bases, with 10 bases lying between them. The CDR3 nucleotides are TGCAGCGTTGGTGTTGGCCGCAATGAGCAGTTCTTC. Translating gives CSVGVGRNEQFF.

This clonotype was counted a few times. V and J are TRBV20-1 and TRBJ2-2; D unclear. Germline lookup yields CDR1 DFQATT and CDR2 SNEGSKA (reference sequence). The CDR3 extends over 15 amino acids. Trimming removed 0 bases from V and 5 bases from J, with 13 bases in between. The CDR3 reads CSARDRLGRTGELFF. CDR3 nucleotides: TGCAGTGCTAGAGATAGGCTAGGTCGGACCGGGGAGCTGTTTTTT.

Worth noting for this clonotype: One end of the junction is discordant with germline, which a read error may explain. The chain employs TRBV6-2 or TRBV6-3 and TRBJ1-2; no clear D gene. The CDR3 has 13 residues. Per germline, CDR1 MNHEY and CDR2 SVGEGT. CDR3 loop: CAGSFRDQRGYTF. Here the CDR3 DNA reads TGTGCCGGCAGTTTTCGGGATCAGCGGGGCTACACCTTC.

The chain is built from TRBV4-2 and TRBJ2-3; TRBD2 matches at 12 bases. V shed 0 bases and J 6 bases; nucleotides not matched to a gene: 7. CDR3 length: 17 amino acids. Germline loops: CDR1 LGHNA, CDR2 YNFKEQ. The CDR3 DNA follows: TGTGCCAGCAGCCAAGACCTGACTAGCGGGAGAGCTGATACGCAGTATTTT. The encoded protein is CASSQDLTSGRADTQYF.

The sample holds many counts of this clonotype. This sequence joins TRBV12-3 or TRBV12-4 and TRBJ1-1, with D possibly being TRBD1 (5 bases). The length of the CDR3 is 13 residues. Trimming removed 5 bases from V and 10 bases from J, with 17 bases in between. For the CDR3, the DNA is TGTGCCAGCAGTCCACCCTCGGGGGGGTTAGCTTTCTTT. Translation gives CASSPPSGGLAFF.

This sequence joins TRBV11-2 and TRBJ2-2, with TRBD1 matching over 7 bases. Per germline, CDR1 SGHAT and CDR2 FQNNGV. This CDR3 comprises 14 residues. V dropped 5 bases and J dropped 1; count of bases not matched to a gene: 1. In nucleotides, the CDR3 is TGTGCCAGCAGCGGACAGGTGAACACCGGGGAGCTGTTTTTT. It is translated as CASSGQVNTGELFF.

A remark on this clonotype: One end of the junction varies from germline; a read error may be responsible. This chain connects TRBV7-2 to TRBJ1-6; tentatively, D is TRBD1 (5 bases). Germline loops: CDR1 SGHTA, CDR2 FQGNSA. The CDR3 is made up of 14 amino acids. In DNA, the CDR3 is TGCGCCAGCAGCCCCTCAGGGAGTTCAACACCCCTCCACTTT. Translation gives CASSPSGSSTPLHF.

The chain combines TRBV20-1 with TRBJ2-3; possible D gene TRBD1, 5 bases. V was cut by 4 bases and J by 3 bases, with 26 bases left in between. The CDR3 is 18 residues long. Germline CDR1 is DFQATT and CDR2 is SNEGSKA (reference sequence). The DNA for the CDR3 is TGCAGTGCTAAGGGGCAGATTAGAGAGCTAGGACCAACAGATACGCAGTATTTT. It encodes CSAKGQIRELGPTDTQYF.

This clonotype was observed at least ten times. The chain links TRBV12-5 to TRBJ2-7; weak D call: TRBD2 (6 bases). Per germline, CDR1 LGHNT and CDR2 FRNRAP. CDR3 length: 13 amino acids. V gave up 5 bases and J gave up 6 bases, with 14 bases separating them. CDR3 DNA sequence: TGTGCTAGTGGTGTCCTTTGGGGGGTCGAGCAGTACTTC. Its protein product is CASGVLWGVEQYF.

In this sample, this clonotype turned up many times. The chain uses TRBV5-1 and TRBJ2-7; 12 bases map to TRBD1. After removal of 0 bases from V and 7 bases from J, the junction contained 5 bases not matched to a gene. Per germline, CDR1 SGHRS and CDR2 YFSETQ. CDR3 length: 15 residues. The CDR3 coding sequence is TGCGCCAGCAGCTTGGCGGGACAGGGGGCAGGTGAGCAGTACTTC. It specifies CASSLAGQGAGEQYF.

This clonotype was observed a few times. The CDR3 loop is CSARQGAYGYTF. The CDR3 DNA reads TGCAGTGCCCGACAGGGGGCGTATGGCTACACCTTC. The chain combines TRBV20-1 with TRBJ1-2, with TRBD1 identical over 10 bases. CDR1 and CDR2 (germline): DFQATT, SNEGSKA (reference sequence). There are 12 residues in the CDR3. The junction had 3 bases not matched to a gene; V was cut back by 6 bases and J by 5 bases.

For the CDR3, the DNA is TGTGCCAGCAGTGGTCCCTCCGGGGTCCGAAGGCTCCACCAAGAGACCCAGTACTTC. It encodes CASSGPSGVRRLHQETQYF. This sequence joins TRBV25-1 and TRBJ2-5, with D possibly matching TRBD2 (5 bases). The germline V gene has CDR1 MGHDK and CDR2 SYGVNS. The ends were cut back, 4 bases at V and 0 bases at J, with 24 bases in the middle. CDR3 size: 19 residues. The complete variable domain, with remaining parts taken from reference TRBV25-1 and TRBJ2-5, reads EADIYQTPRYLVIGTGKKITLECSQTMGHDKMYWYQQDPGMELHLIHYSYGVNSTEKGDLSSESTVSRIRTEHFPLTLESARPSHTSQYLCASSGPSGVRRLHQETQYFGPGTRLLVL.

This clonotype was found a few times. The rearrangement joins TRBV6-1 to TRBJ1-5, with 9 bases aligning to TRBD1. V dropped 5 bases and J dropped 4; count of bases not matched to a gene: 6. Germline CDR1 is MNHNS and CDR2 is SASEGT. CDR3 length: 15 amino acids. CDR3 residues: CASSQSGTGNQPQHF. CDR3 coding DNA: TGTGCCAGCAGTCAATCCGGGACAGGGAATCAGCCCCAGCATTTT.

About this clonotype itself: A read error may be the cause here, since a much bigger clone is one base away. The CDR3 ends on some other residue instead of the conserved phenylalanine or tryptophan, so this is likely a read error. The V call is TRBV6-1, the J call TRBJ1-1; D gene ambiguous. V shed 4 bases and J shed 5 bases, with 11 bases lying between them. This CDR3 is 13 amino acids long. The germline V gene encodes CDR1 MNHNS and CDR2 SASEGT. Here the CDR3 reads CASSVNGETEAFL. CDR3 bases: TGTGCCAGCAGTGTAAATGGAGAGACTGAAGCTTTCCTT.

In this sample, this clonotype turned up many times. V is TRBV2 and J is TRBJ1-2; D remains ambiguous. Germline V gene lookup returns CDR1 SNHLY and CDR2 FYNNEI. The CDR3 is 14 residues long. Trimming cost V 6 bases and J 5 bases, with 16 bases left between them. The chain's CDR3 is CASSPRHNLYGYTF. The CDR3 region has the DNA TGTGCCAGCAGCCCAAGACATAACTTGTATGGCTACACCTTC.

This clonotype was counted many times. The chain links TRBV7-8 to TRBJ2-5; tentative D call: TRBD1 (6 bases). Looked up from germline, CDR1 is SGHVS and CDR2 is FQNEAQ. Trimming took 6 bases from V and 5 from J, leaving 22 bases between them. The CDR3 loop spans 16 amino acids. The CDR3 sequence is CASRPARDTLRETQYF. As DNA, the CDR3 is TGTGCCAGCAGACCCGCCAGGGACACCCTAAGGGAGACCCAGTACTTC.

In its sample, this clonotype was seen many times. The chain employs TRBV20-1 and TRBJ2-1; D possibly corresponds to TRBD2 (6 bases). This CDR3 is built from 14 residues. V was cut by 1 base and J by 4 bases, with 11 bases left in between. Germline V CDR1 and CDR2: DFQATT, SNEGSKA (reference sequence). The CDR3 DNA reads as TGCAGTGCTAGAGGGGCTAGCGAGTACAATGAGCAGTTCTTC. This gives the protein CSARGASEYNEQFF.

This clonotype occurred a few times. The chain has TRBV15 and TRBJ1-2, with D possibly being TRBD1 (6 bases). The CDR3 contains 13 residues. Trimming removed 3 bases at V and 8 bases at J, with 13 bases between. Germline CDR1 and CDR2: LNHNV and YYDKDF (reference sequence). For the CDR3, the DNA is TGTGCCACCAGCAGGGATTTGGGGGGCGGCTACACCTTC. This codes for CATSRDLGGGYTF.

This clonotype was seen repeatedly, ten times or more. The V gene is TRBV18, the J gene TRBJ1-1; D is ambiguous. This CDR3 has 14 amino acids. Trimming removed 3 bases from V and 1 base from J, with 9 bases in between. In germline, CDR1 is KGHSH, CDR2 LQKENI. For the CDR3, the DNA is TGTGCCAGCTCACCGCGTACACAGAACACTGAAGCTTTCTTT. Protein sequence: CASSPRTQNTEAFF. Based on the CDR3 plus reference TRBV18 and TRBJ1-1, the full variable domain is NAGVMQNPRHLVRRRGQEARLRCSPMKGHSHVYWYRQLPEEGLKFMVYLQKENIIDESGMPKERFSAEFPKEGPSILRIQQVVRGDSAAYFCASSPRTQNTEAFFGQGTRLTVV.

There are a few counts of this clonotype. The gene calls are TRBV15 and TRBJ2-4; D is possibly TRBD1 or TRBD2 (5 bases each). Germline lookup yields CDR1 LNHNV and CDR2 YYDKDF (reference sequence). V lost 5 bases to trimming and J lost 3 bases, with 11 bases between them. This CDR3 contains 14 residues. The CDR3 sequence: CATSGDGGKNIQYF. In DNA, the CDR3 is TGTGCCACCAGCGGGGATGGGGGCAAAAACATTCAGTACTTC.